This T cell receptor beta chain derives from a study of vaccination effects on CD4 cells after COVID-19. The study, taken as a whole, reports: Convalescent patients were few in the study, and early post-infection timepoints were absent.

The germline V gene encodes CDR1 SGHAT and CDR2 FQNNGV. Deletions cut 5 bases from V and 4 bases from J, with 11 bases between. This CDR3 is built from 14 residues. Within the ViraFEST assay, antigen-specific CD4+ T cells underwent expansion with viral peptide pools prior to sequencing. The culture ran for around nine days, and then CD4+ T cells were isolated. Nucleocapsid antibody tests were negative, and the vaccine recipients had no prior SARS-CoV-2 infection. Wells each received around 2 million PBMC, cultured with approximately 10 IU/ml IL-2 and around 10 ug/ml peptides. This clone has more than one count but fewer than ten. Antigen unknown. Generated by immunoSEQ multiplex PCR, the TCRdb table keeps only in-frame clones and is missing some. The sample shows about 37,000 clones, less than 70% of them seen only once.

The chain employs TRBV11-2 and TRBJ2-2, with unresolved D. The sequence came from a human donor who received a COVID-19 vaccine. The starting material was CD4+ T cells from PBMCs cultured with HCoV-OC43 spike peptides, obtained before COVID-19 vaccination. Regarding subset: HCoV-OC43 spike overlapping peptide pool stimulation. Here the CDR3 DNA reads TGTGCCAGCAGCCCAAGGCCAAGCACCGGGGAGCTGTTTTTT. Translation gives CASSPRPSTGELFF.